Below, one T cell receptor (beta chain) is given with its context. Profiling relied on immunoSEQ multiplex PCR, and the TCRdb table lists in-frame clones only, not all of them. The repertoire holds tens of thousands of clones, with 91% as singletons. The source of the sample is a study of control samples from healthy donors and cancer patients. After removal of 5 bases from V and 3 bases from J, the junction contained 5 bases not matched to a gene. Germline V CDR1 and CDR2: SNHLY, FYNNEI. The CDR3 sequence is 15 residues long. Sequencing was done on a sample of PBMCs. This sequence originates from a man aged 25 to 40 with colorectal cancer. This chain connects TRBV2 to TRBJ2-1; the match to TRBD2 covers 9 bases. CDR3 loop: CASSPGTSIYNEQFF. For the CDR3, the DNA is TGTGCCAGCAGTCCCGGGACTAGCATCTACAATGAGCAGTTCTTC. The full variable domain, rest sourced from reference TRBV2 and TRBJ2-1, is EPEVTQTPSHQVTQMGQEVILRCVPISNHLYFYWYRQILGQKVEFLVSFYNNEISEKSEIFDDQFSVERPDGSNFTLKIRSTKLEDSAMYFCASSPGTSIYNEQFFGPGTRLTVL.